This entry is about one T cell receptor (beta chain). The germline CDR1 and CDR2 sequences are MGHDK and SYGVNS. This CDR3 comprises 15 residues. Trimming shortened V by 1 base and J by 3 bases, and 9 bases separated the two germline ends. Some clones are missing from TCRdb's copy, which holds only in-frame ones; the method was immunoSEQ multiplex PCR. Of some 350,000 clones in the sample, about 87% are singletons; the top ten hold about 6%. This sample is part of a study of blood T cell repertoires in COVID-19. The rearrangement links TRBV25-1 to TRBJ2-2; maybe TRBD2 (5 bases). Material: peripheral blood. The TCR comes from a woman aged 50 to 65 with COVID-19, enrolled during active disease. The CDR3 region is CASSELWGDTGELFF. CDR3 in DNA: TGTGCCAGCAGTGAATTATGGGGAGACACCGGGGAGCTGTTTTTT. Full variable domain (remainder filled in from reference TRBV25-1 and TRBJ2-2): EADIYQTPRYLVIGTGKKITLECSQTMGHDKMYWYQQDPGMELHLIHYSYGVNSTEKGDLSSESTVSRIRTEHFPLTLESARPSHTSQYLCASSELWGDTGELFFGEGSRLTVL.